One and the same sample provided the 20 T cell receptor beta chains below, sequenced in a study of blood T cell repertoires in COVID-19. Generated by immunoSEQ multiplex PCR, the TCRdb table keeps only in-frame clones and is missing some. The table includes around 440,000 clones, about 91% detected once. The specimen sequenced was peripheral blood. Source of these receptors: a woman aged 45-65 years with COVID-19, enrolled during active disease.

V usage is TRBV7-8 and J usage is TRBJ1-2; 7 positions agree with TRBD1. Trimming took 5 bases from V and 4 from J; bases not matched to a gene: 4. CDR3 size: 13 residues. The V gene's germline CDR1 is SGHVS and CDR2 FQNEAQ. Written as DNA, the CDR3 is TGTGCCAGCAGCGGAGACAGGGCCTATGGCTACACCTTC. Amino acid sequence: CASSGDRAYGYTF.

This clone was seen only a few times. The DNA of the CDR3 is TGTGCCAGCAGCCAACCCGGGAACAATCAGCCCCAGCATTTT. It specifies CASSQPGNNQPQHF. The chain has TRBV7-8 and TRBJ1-5; unclear D gene. The CDR3 runs to 14 residues. The V end was cut by 5 bases, the J end by 3 bases, with 11 bases between. In germline, CDR1 is SGHVS, CDR2 FQNEAQ. Combining the CDR3 with reference TRBV7-8 and TRBJ1-5 gives the whole variable domain GAGVSQSPRYKVAKRGQDVALRCDPISGHVSLFWYQQALGQGPEFLTYFQNEAQLDKSGLPSDRFFAERPEGSVSTLKIQRTQQEDSAVYLCASSQPGNNQPQHFGDGTRLSIL.

The CDR3 region is CASSNQAGVKEQYF. The CDR3 DNA is TGTGCCAGCAGTAATCAAGCGGGGGTAAAAGAGCAGTACTTC. The V gene is TRBV2, the J gene TRBJ2-7; 8 positions match TRBD2. The CDR3 covers 14 residues. V lost 5 bases, J lost 7 bases, and 10 bases stayed unmatched. Germline CDR1 SNHLY, CDR2 FYNNEI.

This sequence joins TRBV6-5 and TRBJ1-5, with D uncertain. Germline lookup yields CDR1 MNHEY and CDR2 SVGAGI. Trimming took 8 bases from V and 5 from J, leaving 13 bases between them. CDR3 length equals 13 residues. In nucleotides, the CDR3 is TGTGCCAGCGGCTACAGAGCCGATCAGCCCCAGCATTTT. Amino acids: CASGYRADQPQHF.

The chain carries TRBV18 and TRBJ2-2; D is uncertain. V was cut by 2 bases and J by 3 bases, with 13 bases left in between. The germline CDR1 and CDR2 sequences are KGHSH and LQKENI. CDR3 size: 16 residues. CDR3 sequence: CASSPTRIGYTGELFF. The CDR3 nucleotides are TGTGCCAGCTCACCAACAAGGATCGGGTACACCGGGGAGCTGTTTTTT. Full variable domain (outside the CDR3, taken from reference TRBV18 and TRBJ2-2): NAGVMQNPRHLVRRRGQEARLRCSPMKGHSHVYWYRQLPEEGLKFMVYLQKENIIDESGMPKERFSAEFPKEGPSILRIQQVVRGDSAAYFCASSPTRIGYTGELFFGEGSRLTVL.

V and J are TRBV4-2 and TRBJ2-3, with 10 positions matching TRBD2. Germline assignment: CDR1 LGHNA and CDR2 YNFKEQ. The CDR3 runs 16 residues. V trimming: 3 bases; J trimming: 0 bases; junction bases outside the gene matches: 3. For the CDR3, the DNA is TGTGCCAGCAGCCAGGGTAGCGGGGGGAGCACAGATACGCAGTATTTT. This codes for CASSQGSGGSTDTQYF.

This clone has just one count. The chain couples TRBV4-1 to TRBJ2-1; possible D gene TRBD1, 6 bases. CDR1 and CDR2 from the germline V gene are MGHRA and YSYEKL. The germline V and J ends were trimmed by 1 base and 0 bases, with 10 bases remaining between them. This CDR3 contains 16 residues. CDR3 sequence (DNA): TGCGCCAGCAGCCAAGGCCGGGACACCTCCTACAATGAGCAGTTCTTC. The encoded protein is CASSQGRDTSYNEQFF.

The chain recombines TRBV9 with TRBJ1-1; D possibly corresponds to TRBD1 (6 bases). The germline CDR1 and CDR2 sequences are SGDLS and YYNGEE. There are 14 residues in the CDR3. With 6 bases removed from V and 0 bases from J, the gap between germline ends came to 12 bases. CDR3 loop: CASTRGGLNTEAFF. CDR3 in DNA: TGTGCCAGCACCCGAGGGGGACTGAACACTGAAGCTTTCTTT.

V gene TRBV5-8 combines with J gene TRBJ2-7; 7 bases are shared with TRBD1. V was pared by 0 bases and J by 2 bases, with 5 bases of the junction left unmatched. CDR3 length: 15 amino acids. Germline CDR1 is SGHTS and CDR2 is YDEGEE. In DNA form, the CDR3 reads TGTGCCAGCAGCTTGGGGACAGGAGTTACCTACGAGCAGTACTTC. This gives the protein CASSLGTGVTYEQYF.

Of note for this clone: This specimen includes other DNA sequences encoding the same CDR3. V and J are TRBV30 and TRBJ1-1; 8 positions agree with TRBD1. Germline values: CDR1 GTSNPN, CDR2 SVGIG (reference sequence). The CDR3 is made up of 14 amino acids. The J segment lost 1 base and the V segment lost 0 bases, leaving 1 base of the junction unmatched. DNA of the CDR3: TGTGCCTGGAGTGTAGGGACAGGGAACACTGAAGCTTTCTTT. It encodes CAWSVGTGNTEAFF.

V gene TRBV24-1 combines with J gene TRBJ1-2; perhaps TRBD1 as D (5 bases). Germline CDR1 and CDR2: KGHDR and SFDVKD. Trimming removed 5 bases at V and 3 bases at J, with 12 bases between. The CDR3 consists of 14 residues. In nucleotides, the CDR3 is TGTGCCACCAGTGCTAAGGGGCTGGACTATGGCTACACCTTC. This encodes CATSAKGLDYGYTF.

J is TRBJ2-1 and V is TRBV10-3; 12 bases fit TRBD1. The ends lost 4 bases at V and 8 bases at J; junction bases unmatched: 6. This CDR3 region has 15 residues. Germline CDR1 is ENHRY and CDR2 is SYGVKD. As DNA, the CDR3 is TGTGCCATCAGTGGATCCGGGACAGGGGGCGATGAGCAGTTCTTC. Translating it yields CAISGSGTGGDEQFF.

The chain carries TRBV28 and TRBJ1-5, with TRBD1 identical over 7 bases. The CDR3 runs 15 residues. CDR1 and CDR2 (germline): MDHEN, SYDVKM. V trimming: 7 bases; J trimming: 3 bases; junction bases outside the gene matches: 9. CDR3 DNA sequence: TGTGCCAGCAAGCGACAGGGATGGGACAATCAGCCCCAGCATTTT. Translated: CASKRQGWDNQPQHF.

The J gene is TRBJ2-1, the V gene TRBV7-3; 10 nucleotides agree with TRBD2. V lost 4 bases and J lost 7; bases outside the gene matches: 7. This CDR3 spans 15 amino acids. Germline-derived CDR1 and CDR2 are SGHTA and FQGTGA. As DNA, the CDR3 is TGTGCCAGCAGCTCAAGCGGGGGGGCCGTAAATGAGCAGTTCTTC. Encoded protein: CASSSSGGAVNEQFF.

The CDR3 DNA sequence: TGTGCCAGCAGCGTTTCAGGGAGGAATGAGCAGTTCTTC. This sequence encodes CASSVSGRNEQFF. This rearrangement joins TRBV9 to TRBJ2-1, with TRBD2 as a possible D gene (6 bases). Trimming left V 2 bases short and J 7 bases short, with 10 bases between. The germline gives CDR1 SGDLS, CDR2 YYNGEE. CDR3 length: 13 residues.

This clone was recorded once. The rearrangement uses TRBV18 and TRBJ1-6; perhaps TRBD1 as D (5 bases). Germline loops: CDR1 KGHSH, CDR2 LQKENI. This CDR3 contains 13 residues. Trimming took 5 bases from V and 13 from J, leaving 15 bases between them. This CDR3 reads CASSSKQDRPLHF. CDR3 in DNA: TGTGCCAGCTCATCAAAACAGGATCGCCCCCTCCACTTT.

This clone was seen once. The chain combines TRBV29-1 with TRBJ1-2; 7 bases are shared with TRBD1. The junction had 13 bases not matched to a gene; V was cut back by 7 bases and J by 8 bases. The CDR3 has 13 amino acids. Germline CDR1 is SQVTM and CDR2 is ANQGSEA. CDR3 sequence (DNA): TGCAGCGCCCATGGGACAGCGGCGCGGGGCTACACCTTC. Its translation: CSAHGTAARGYTF.

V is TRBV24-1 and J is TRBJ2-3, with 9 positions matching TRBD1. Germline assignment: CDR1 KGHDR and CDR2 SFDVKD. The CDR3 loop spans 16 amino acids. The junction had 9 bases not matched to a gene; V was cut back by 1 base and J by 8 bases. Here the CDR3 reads CATSDFEGQGSATQYF. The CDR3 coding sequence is TGTGCCACCAGTGATTTCGAGGGACAGGGTTCGGCTACGCAGTATTTT.

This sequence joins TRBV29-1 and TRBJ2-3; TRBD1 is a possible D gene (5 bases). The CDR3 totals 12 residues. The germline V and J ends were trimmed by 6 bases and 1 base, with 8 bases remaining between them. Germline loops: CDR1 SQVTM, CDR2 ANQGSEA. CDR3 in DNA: TGCAGCGTCGAACAGGGCACAGATACGCAGTATTTT. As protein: CSVEQGTDTQYF.

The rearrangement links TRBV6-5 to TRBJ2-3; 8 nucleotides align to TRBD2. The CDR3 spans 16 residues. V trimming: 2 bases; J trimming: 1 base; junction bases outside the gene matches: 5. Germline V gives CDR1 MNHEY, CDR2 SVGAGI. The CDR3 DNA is TGTGCCAGCAGTTACGCGCGGGGGGCCGGCACAGATACGCAGTATTTT. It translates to CASSYARGAGTDTQYF.